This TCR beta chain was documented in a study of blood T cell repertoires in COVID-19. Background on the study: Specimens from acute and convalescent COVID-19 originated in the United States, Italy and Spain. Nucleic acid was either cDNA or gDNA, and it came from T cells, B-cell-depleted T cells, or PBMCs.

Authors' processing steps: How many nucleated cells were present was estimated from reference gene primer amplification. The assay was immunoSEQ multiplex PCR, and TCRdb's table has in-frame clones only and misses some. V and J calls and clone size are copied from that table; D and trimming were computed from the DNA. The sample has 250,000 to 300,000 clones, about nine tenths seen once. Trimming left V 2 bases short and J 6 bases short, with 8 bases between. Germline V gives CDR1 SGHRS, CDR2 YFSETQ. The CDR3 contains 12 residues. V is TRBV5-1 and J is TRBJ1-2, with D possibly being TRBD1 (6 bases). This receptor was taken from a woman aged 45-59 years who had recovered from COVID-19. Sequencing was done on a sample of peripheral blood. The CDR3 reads CASSFAGDGYTF. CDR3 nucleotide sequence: TGCGCCAGCAGCTTCGCAGGGGATGGCTACACCTTC.